The clone carrying this TCR beta chain was counted at least ten times. The antigen remains undetermined. This entry belongs to a study of early T cells in non-severe SARS-CoV-2 infection. Turning to the study itself: Sequenced bulk RNA came from whole blood that was unsorted, and chains were unpaired.

Separate cDNA molecules each had unique molecular identifiers attached to them. MiXCR, applied by TCRdb to the 5' RACE reads, yields one record per CDR3 protein. The sample includes about 69,000 distinct CDR3 sequences, over 3.5% of them seen just once. V shed 7 bases, J shed 1 base, and the junction held 4 bases outside the gene matches. The CDR3 extends over 15 amino acids. Study-level findings and limits: There was a bias toward anti-spike CD8 responses in VDJdb matching, which missed private and CD4 specificities.

The sequence was collected from an adult who was a healthcare worker with PCR-confirmed SARS-CoV-2 infection or an uninfected control (not recorded which). The donor label of this sample is uncertain. The rearrangement joins TRBV12-3 or TRBV12-4 to TRBJ2-2; 9 bases align to TRBD1. Sequenced material: whole blood, taken at baseline. CDR3 residues: CASNLDRGNTGELFF. The CDR3 DNA is TGTGCCAGCAACCTGGACAGGGGGAACACCGGGGAGCTGTTTTTT.